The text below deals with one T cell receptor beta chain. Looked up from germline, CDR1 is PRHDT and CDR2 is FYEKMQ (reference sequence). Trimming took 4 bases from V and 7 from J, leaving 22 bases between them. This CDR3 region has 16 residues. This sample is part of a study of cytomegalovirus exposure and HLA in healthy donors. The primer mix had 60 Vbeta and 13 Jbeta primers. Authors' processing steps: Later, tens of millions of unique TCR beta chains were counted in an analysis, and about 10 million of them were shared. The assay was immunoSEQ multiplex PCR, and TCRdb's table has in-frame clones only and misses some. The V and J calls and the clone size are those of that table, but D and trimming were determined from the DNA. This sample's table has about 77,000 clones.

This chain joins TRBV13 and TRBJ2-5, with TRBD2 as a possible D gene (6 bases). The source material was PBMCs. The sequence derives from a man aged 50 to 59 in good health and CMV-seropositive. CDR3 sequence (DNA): TGTGCCAGCAGCTCCACCGTGAGCGGGCCATGGGGGACCCAGTACTTC. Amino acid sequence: CASSSTVSGPWGTQYF.